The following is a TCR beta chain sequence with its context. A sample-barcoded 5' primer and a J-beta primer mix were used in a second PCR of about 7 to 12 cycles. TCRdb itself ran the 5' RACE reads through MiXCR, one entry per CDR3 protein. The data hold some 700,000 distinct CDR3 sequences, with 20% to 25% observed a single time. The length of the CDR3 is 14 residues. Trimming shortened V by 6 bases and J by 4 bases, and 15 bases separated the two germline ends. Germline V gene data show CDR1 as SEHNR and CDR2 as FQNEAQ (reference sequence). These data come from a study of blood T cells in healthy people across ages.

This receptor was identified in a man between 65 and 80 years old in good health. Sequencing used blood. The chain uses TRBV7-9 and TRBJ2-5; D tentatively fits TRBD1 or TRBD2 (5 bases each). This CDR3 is CASSRGIGVETQYF. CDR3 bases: TGTGCCAGCAGTCGAGGGATAGGGGTAGAGACCCAGTACTTC.